This entry lists 6 T cell receptor beta chains sequenced from one sample in a study of blood T cell repertoires in COVID-19. Libraries were prepared by immunoSEQ multiplex PCR; TCRdb keeps only in-frame clonotypes and omits some of them. The data hold over 200,000 clones, with less than 85% observed a single time. The specimen was PBMCs or T cells enriched from blood (not recorded which). These receptors were obtained from a man between 60 and 75 years old who had recovered from COVID-19.

This clone appeared a few times. At the DNA level, this CDR3 is encoded by other sequences in the same sample as well. V and J are TRBV10-1 and TRBJ2-3, with 10 nucleotides matching TRBD1. The junction had 4 bases not matched to a gene; V was cut back by 6 bases and J by 1 base. This CDR3 has 15 residues. Germline CDR1 is WNHNN and CDR2 is SYGVQD (reference sequence). For the CDR3, the DNA is TGCGCCAGCAGCGACGGACAGGGGGGCACAGATACGCAGTATTTT. This gives the protein CASSDGQGGTDTQYF.

V gene TRBV3-1 (or the pseudogene TRBV3-2) combines with J gene TRBJ1-1; D uncertain. V was pared by 0 bases and J by 2 bases, with 19 bases between. The CDR3 has 18 amino acids. The germline V gene has CDR1 LGHDT and CDR2 YNNKEL (reference sequence). Written as DNA, the CDR3 is TGTGCCAGCAGCCAAGATTCCTTGTTTGGCACCTTAAACACTGAAGCTTTCTTT. Encoded protein: CASSQDSLFGTLNTEAFF.

The chain uses TRBV9 and TRBJ2-3; 8 bases match TRBD1. Per germline, CDR1 SGDLS and CDR2 YYNGEE. This CDR3 is built from 17 residues. J lost 8 bases, V lost 3 bases, and 17 bases had no gene match. Here the CDR3 DNA reads TGTGCCAGCAGCGCCGATTTGTCGGGACAGGTGCCAGGTACGCAGTATTTT. It encodes CASSADLSGQVPGTQYF.

In regard to this clone: This sample also contains other DNA sequences that code for the same CDR3. The chain joins TRBV5-1 to TRBJ2-3, with 8 bases fitting TRBD2. The CDR3 has 15 amino acids. Germline loops: CDR1 SGHRS, CDR2 YFSETQ. Losses at the gene ends were 5 bases for V and 1 base for J; bases not matched to a gene: 6. The CDR3 DNA reads TGCGCCAGCAGGCCCAGCGGGGGTCGCACAGATACGCAGTATTTT. Protein product: CASRPSGGRTDTQYF.

The gene calls are TRBV7-6 and TRBJ1-6; 9 bases agree with TRBD1. CDR1 and CDR2 from the germline V gene are SGHVS and FNYEAQ. This CDR3 is built from 17 residues. V shed 1 base, J shed 7 bases, and the junction held 8 bases outside the gene matches. The CDR3 sequence is CASSLEQGAPINSPLHF. The CDR3 nucleotides read TGTGCCAGCAGCTTAGAACAGGGGGCACCCATAAATTCACCCCTCCACTTT. Using reference TRBV7-6 and TRBJ1-6 for the parts outside the CDR3, the full variable domain is GAGVSQSPRYKVTKRGQDVALRCDPISGHVSLYWYRQALGQGPEFLTYFNYEAQQDKSGLPNDRFSAERPEGSISTLTIQRTEQRDSAMYRCASSLEQGAPINSPLHFGNGTRLTVT.

This clone was recorded only once. This chain uses TRBV15 with TRBJ1-4, with a possible D match to TRBD1 (5 bases). V was clipped by 0 bases and J by 4 bases, with 12 bases between them. This CDR3 contains 16 residues. CDR1 LNHNV and CDR2 YYDKDF come from the germline V gene (reference sequence). CDR3 nucleotide sequence: TGTGCCACCAGCAGAGATGGAGGGGAGGGTAATGAAAAACTGTTTTTT. This sequence encodes CATSRDGGEGNEKLFF.